These T cell receptor beta chains were read from a single sample in a study of metastatic and nonmetastatic thyroid tumors. TCRdb called clones again from the PCR reads with MiXCR. The sample carries some 23,000 clones, around an eighth recorded once. The sequenced sample consisted of blood. These receptors were collected from a female donor with papillary thyroid cancer or a benign thyroid nodule (not recorded which). Some clones in this sample may be carry-over from other donors' samples. Both conserved end residues are part of each CDR3. D genes are given only for firm matches. Clone size appears in some rows only: once, few, many, or a class for an expanded clone.

DNA	CDR3	D	size	V	J
TGTGCCAGCCGACAAGACAGGGCCAATGAGCAGTTCTTC	CASRQDRANEQFF	TRBD1	many	TRBV19	TRBJ2-1
TGTGCCAGCAGCCCCGGGACAGGGTTTAATGAAAAACTGTTTTTT	CASSPGTGFNEKLFF	TRBD1	many	TRBV3-1	TRBJ1-4
TGTTCCAGCAGCCAAGCGTACAGGGGGGGGTACGAGCAGTACTTC	CSSSQAYRGGYEQYF	NA	once	TRBV3-1	TRBJ2-7
TGTGCCAGCAGTGAGAGTTTCTACAATGAGCAGTTCTTC	CASSESFYNEQFF	NA	medium-sized	TRBV2	TRBJ2-1
TGTGCCACCAGCAGGATTCTTAATTCACCCCTCCACTTT	CATSRILNSPLHF	NA	many	TRBV15	TRBJ1-6
TGCGCCAGCAGCTGGGTTTCTGGGGCCAACGTCCTGACTTTC	CASSWVSGANVLTF	NA	many	TRBV5-1	TRBJ2-6
TGTGCCAGCAGTGAATCTGGACTAGCGGGGGCCTACGAGCAGTACTTC	CASSESGLAGAYEQYF	TRBD2	many	TRBV25-1	TRBJ2-7
TGTGCCAGCAGTTCGACTAGCGTGCGCAGCTCTGGGTCCAACGTCCTTACTTTC	CASSSTSVRSSGSNVLTF	TRBD2	few	TRBV28	TRBJ2-6
TGTGCCAGCAGCGAGGACAGTAACTATGGCTACACCTTC	CASSEDSNYGYTF	NA	many	TRBV7-9	TRBJ1-2
TGTGCCAGCAGCGGGAACAGGGGAGAGACCCAGTACTTC	CASSGNRGETQYF	TRBD1	few	TRBV9	TRBJ2-5
TGCAGCGTTGTACTGCCAACCGGGGAGCTGTTTTTT	CSVVLPTGELFF	NA	many	TRBV29-1	TRBJ2-2
TGTGCCAGCCGACGACAGCCTCGCGAGCAGTACTTC	CASRRQPREQYF	NA	many	TRBV9	TRBJ2-7
TGTGCCAGCAGCTCGAGGGGAAATACGCAGTATTTT	CASSSRGNTQYF	NA	few	TRBV5-4	TRBJ2-3
TGTGCCAGCAGCTCCAGGACGCAAGAGACCCAGTACTTC	CASSSRTQETQYF	NA	many	TRBV7-3	TRBJ2-5
TGTGCCACCAAGGGGCCCAACACTGAAGCTTTCTTT	CATKGPNTEAFF	NA	many	TRBV24-1	TRBJ1-1
TGTGCCAGCAGGGGGTTGGGCCGGTATCAGCCCCAGCATTTT	CASRGLGRYQPQHF	NA	NA	TRBV28	TRBJ1-5
TGTGCCAGCATGGGGGGAACCTCCTACGAGCAGTACTTC	CASMGGTSYEQYF	NA	NA	TRBV27	TRBJ2-7
TGCGCCAGCAGGACTAGCGGGATAGGGGAGACCCAGTACTTC	CASRTSGIGETQYF	TRBD2	many	TRBV5-1	TRBJ2-5
TGTGCCAGCTCGGAGGGACAGGTGGTCTATGTCTACACCTTC	CASSEGQVVYVYTF	TRBD1	few	TRBV6-1	TRBJ1-2
TGTGCCAGCAGCGCCGGGACAGAAGAGACCCAGTACTTC	CASSAGTEETQYF	TRBD1	many	TRBV5-4	TRBJ2-5
TGTGCCTGGAGAGTTACAGGGGGACGAGAGACCCAGTACTTC	CAWRVTGGRETQYF	TRBD1	many	TRBV30	TRBJ2-5
TGTGCCAGCAGTCGGGATACCTCGGGGGGCACTGAAGCTTTCTTT	CASSRDTSGGTEAFF	NA	many	TRBV2	TRBJ1-1
TGTGCCAGCAGTGAATTACAGGGGCCCTCTGGTGGCTATGGCTACACCTTC	CASSELQGPSGGYGYTF	TRBD1	many	TRBV25-1	TRBJ1-2
TGTGCCAGCAGGCGTGACTCCAGGCAGCCCCAGCATTTT	CASRRDSRQPQHF	NA	NA	TRBV7-8	TRBJ1-5
TGTGCCAGCAGCCGAAAGGACGAGCAGTACTTC	CASSRKDEQYF	NA	many	TRBV7-9	TRBJ2-7
TGTGCCAGCTCACCGACGGGGAACACTGAAGCTTTCTTT	CASSPTGNTEAFF	NA	NA	TRBV18	TRBJ1-1
TGTGCCAACAGGAAGCCGGGTAACGGGGAGCTGTTTTTT	CANRKPGNGELFF	NA	NA	TRBV28	TRBJ2-2
TGTGCCAGCAGTGTGTCCGGGACAGGGTGGAATGAGCAGTTCTTC	CASSVSGTGWNEQFF	TRBD1	NA	TRBV9	TRBJ2-1
TGCAGCGGAAGTCCTAGGGCTGATGAGCAGTTCTTC	CSGSPRADEQFF	NA	few	TRBV29-1	TRBJ2-1
TGTGCCATCACCGAGAGGACAGGTGGTAACTATGGCTACACCTTC	CAITERTGGNYGYTF	TRBD1	many	TRBV10-3	TRBJ1-2
TGTGCCAGCAGTGAATTCCAGGGCTCTTGGTCCAACGTCCTGACTTTC	CASSEFQGSWSNVLTF	NA	few	TRBV25-1	TRBJ2-6
TGCAGTGCTAGATCGGCCGGTCATGGTGGGACAGTGAACACCGGGGAGCTGTTTTTT	CSARSAGHGGTVNTGELFF	TRBD1	many	TRBV20-1	TRBJ2-2
TGTGCCAGCAGCAACGGACAGGGGATCGGCGATGAGCAGTTCTTC	CASSNGQGIGDEQFF	TRBD1	many	TRBV5-8	TRBJ2-1
TGCGCCAGCACCTCGGGACAGGCGAACACTGAAGCTTTCTTT	CASTSGQANTEAFF	TRBD1	many	TRBV5-1	TRBJ1-1
TGTGCCTGGACGGCTCCGTTGTCCCTAGCCAAAAACATTCAGTACTTC	CAWTAPLSLAKNIQYF	NA	many	TRBV30	TRBJ2-4
TGCAGTGCTAGAGATGATCGCGGACTAGCCTACGAGCAGTACTTC	CSARDDRGLAYEQYF	TRBD2	NA	TRBV20-1	TRBJ2-7
TGTGCCAGCAGCGTCATGACCGGGGAGCTGTTTTTT	CASSVMTGELFF	NA	many	TRBV9	TRBJ2-2
TGTGCCAGCAGCCGAAATAGCGGGAGCTCAGATACGCAGTATTTT	CASSRNSGSSDTQYF	TRBD2	many	TRBV11-1	TRBJ2-3
TGTGCCAGCAGCCCGGGACTAGCGGGGTGGGAGCAGTTCTTC	CASSPGLAGWEQFF	TRBD2	NA	TRBV7-9	TRBJ2-1
TGCGCCAGCAGCTTGTCCCAAGAATTTGAGCAGTTCTTC	CASSLSQEFEQFF	NA	many	TRBV5-1	TRBJ2-1
TGTGCCAGTAGTATTTTCCCGCCTAGCTCCTACAATGAGCAGTTCTTC	CASSIFPPSSYNEQFF	NA	many	TRBV19	TRBJ2-1